This T cell receptor (beta chain) was recorded in a study of cytomegalovirus exposure and HLA in healthy donors. Study findings and constraints: A missense DCLRE1C variant was associated with V- and J-gene trimming of TCR beta chains in a later analysis, and an independent cohort replicated the association. The authors considered a cluster of highly shared sequence variants likely to be a sequencing artifact. Both high specificity and high sensitivity reportedly marked the classifier's diagnosis of cytomegalovirus status.

Note on this clone: Its antigen is unknown. Compared with germline, one end of the junction differs, possibly owing to a read error.

This CDR3 spans 12 amino acids. The germline V gene has CDR1 SEHNR and CDR2 FQNEAQ (reference sequence). The PCR made use of 60 Vbeta and 13 Jbeta primers. The protocol was immunoSEQ multiplex PCR, while the TCRdb copy is restricted to in-frame clones and leaves out a portion. Of 100,000 to 150,000 clones in the sample, roughly three quarters were seen once. Material: PBMCs. The clonotype comes from a woman in her 30s in good health and CMV-seronegative. V usage is TRBV7-9 and J usage is TRBJ1-5; D remains unclear. CDR3 DNA sequence: TGTTCCAGCAGCTTCCCCGATCAGCCCCAGCATTTT. Amino acid sequence: CSSSFPDQPQHF. Together with reference TRBV7-9 and TRBJ1-5, the CDR3 gives the full variable domain: DTGVSQNPRHKITKRGQNVTFRCDPISEHNRLYWYRQTLGQGPEFLTYFQNEAQLEKSRLLSDRFSAERPKGSFSTLEIQRTEQGDSAMYLCSSSFPDQPQHFGDGTRLSIL.